This T cell receptor beta chain was observed in a study of identifying expanded T cells in peripheral blood. Study results and limitations: Variance in clone template counts between approximately 2-week samples significantly increased with total template count across all healthy donors. Technical replicates showed about 1.2 changed clones; about 2 weeks about 16.4; four weeks 19.

Libraries were prepared by immunoSEQ multiplex PCR; TCRdb keeps only in-frame clonotypes and omits some of them. This table has about 110,000 clones, roughly nine tenths appearing once. The germline gives CDR1 SGHRS, CDR2 YFSETQ. V dropped 0 bases and J dropped 3 bases, with 3 bases sitting between them. The CDR3 covers 12 residues. No infections or other immune events were documented during collection. As concerns this clone: Its specificity is unknown.

J is TRBJ1-2 and V is TRBV5-1; no clear D gene. This sequence originates from a person between 18 and 70 years old in good health. Input material: blood. The CDR3 bases are TGCGCCAGCAGCTTGGGGGACTATGGCTACACCTTC. This codes for CASSLGDYGYTF.